The 7 T cell receptor beta chains in this list originate from one sample, sequenced in a study of shared clonotypes between healthy human individuals. TCRdb's table, derived via immunoSEQ multiplex PCR, lists solely in-frame clones and lacks some. The sample holds some 1 million clones, around 76% seen once. The sample taken for sequencing was memory CD4+ T cells sorted from blood. Sample subset: CD45RA-negative fraction. These receptors originate from a man aged 18 to 30 in good health.

The rearrangement links TRBV5-1 to TRBJ2-1, with D unresolved. The CDR3 totals 15 residues. The V gene lost 0 bases and the J gene lost 3 bases, with 10 bases spanning the gap. Germline V lookup: CDR1 SGHRS, CDR2 YFSETQ. The CDR3 bases are TGCGCCAGCAGCTTGGAACAGCCTGACTACAATGAGCAGTTCTTC. This sequence encodes CASSLEQPDYNEQFF.

CDR3 coding DNA: TGTGCCAGCAGCTTAGTAAGGGATTTTTCACGTTCCTTCTTT. Translation: CASSLVRDFSRSFF. The chain combines TRBV7-9 with TRBJ1-1, with unresolved D. This CDR3 spans 14 amino acids. The V end was cut by 1 base, the J end by 14 bases, with 20 bases between. The germline CDR1 and CDR2 sequences are SEHNR and FQNEAQ (reference sequence).

This sequence joins TRBV5-6 and TRBJ2-3; TRBD2 agrees at 12 bases. The CDR3 consists of 17 residues. The V segment lost 1 base and the J segment 0 bases; nucleotides outside the gene matches: 3. Germline V lookup: CDR1 SGHDT, CDR2 YYEEEE. The CDR3 loop reads CASSLRGTSGSTDTQYF. The DNA of the CDR3 is TGTGCCAGCAGCTTGAGGGGGACTAGCGGGAGCACAGATACGCAGTATTTT.

The chain combines TRBV2 with TRBJ2-3; D ambiguous. Germline loops: CDR1 SNHLY, CDR2 FYNNEI. V gave up 2 bases and J gave up 3 bases, with 6 bases separating them. The CDR3 totals 13 residues. The CDR3 protein is CASSERQTDTQYF. CDR3 coding DNA: TGTGCCAGCAGTGAAAGGCAGACAGATACGCAGTATTTT.

The rearrangement joins TRBV6-6 to TRBJ1-1, with D unclear. V lost 5 bases and J 8 bases, leaving 24 bases between the germline ends. CDR3 length: 16 residues. The germline V gene has CDR1 MNHNY and CDR2 SVGAGI (reference sequence). CDR3 sequence reads: CASSPSFSGSIGEAFF. CDR3 in DNA: TGTGCCAGCAGTCCCTCCTTTTCGGGGAGCATTGGGGAAGCTTTCTTT.

The V and J genes are TRBV2 and TRBJ2-1, with 8 nucleotides matching TRBD1. The CDR3 loop spans 15 amino acids. The germline gives CDR1 SNHLY, CDR2 FYNNEI. Trimming took 5 bases from V and 0 from J; bases not matched to a gene: 3. CDR3 loop: CASSKQGVSYNEQFF. As DNA, the CDR3 is TGTGCCAGCAGTAAACAGGGGGTCTCCTACAATGAGCAGTTCTTC.

This clone has a single count. The chain employs TRBV5-1 and TRBJ2-3; D remains unclear. V lost 3 bases and J 2 bases, leaving 4 bases between the germline ends. The CDR3 loop spans 12 amino acids. The germline V gene has CDR1 SGHRS and CDR2 YFSETQ. In DNA form, the CDR3 reads TGCGCCAGCAGCTCTACCACAGATACGCAGTATTTT. Residues: CASSSTTDTQYF.